The 22 T cell receptor beta chains reported below all come from one sample, sequenced in a study of CD8 T cells in ankylosing spondylitis. MiXCR, applied by TCRdb to the 5' RACE reads, yields one record per CDR3 protein. The table shows 150,000 to 200,000 distinct CDR3 sequences, with 13% occurring only once. Specimen: blood, either unsorted or a sorted T cell fraction (not recorded which). These receptor sequences come from a male donor with ankylosing spondylitis or in good health (not recorded which).

Many counts were recorded for this clonotype. This chain connects TRBV5-1 to TRBJ2-1; TRBD1 matches at 9 bases. J was trimmed by 2 bases and V by 3 bases; bases with no gene match: 15. CDR3 length: 19 amino acids. Germline-derived CDR1 and CDR2 are SGHRS and YFSETQ. CDR3 nucleotides: TGCGCCAGCAGCTCCGATTCCCTCCTAGGACAGGGGACCTACAATGAGCAGTTCTTC. This gives the protein CASSSDSLLGQGTYNEQFF.

This clonotype was counted many times. The chain couples TRBV2 to TRBJ1-1; no definite D call. Germline lookup yields CDR1 SNHLY and CDR2 FYNNEI. V lost 5 bases and J lost 0, with 7 bases in between. This CDR3 region has 13 residues. The CDR3, as DNA: TGTGCCAGCAGTCTGTCCATGAACACTGAAGCTTTCTTT. Amino acids: CASSLSMNTEAFF. Using reference TRBV2 and TRBJ1-1 for the parts outside the CDR3, the full variable domain is EPEVTQTPSHQVTQMGQEVILRCVPISNHLYFYWYRQILGQKVEFLVSFYNNEISEKSEIFDDQFSVERPDGSNFTLKIRSTKLEDSAMYFCASSLSMNTEAFFGQGTRLTVV.

This chain joins TRBV20-1 and TRBJ2-2; D is unclear. Trimming cost V 5 bases and J 8 bases, with 21 bases left between them. Germline V gene lookup returns CDR1 DFQATT and CDR2 SNEGSKA (reference sequence). The length of the CDR3 is 15 residues. The CDR3 region has the DNA TGCAGTGCTCCTCCATCCGGCCTCGTCTCAGGGGAGCTGTTTTTT. As protein: CSAPPSGLVSGELFF.

This chain joins TRBV7-9 and TRBJ2-7; D may be TRBD2 (6 bases). The CDR3 runs to 15 residues. The germline CDR1 and CDR2 sequences are SEHNR and FQNEAQ (reference sequence). Trimming pared 5 bases from V and 4 bases from J, leaving 18 bases between. The CDR3 is CASSPPLTRVYEQYF. CDR3 coding DNA: TGTGCCAGCAGCCCACCATTGACTAGAGTTTACGAGCAGTACTTC.

The table lists this clonotype with many counts. The V call is TRBV7-9, the J call TRBJ1-1, with a possible D match to TRBD1 (6 bases). The CDR3 is 16 residues long. V lost 5 bases to trimming and J lost 2 bases, with 18 bases between them. The germline CDR1 and CDR2 sequences are SEHNR and FQNEAQ (reference sequence). This CDR3 reads CASSPGGPGHNTEAFF. As DNA, the CDR3 is TGTGCCAGCAGCCCCGGGGGGCCGGGACATAACACTGAAGCTTTCTTT.

This clonotype was seen more than once but under ten times. The chain combines TRBV2 with TRBJ2-1; 7 bases line up with TRBD2. There are 14 residues in the CDR3. V was clipped by 8 bases and J by 4 bases; unmatched bases: 8. CDR1 and CDR2 (germline): SNHLY, FYNNEI. DNA for the CDR3: TGTGCCAGCTCCGAGCTAGCGGCATACAATGAGCAGTTCTTC. Protein: CASSELAAYNEQFF.

V and J are TRBV29-1 and TRBJ2-4; no firm D call. Germline lookup yields CDR1 SQVTM and CDR2 ANQGSEA. V lost 0 bases and J 0 bases, leaving 9 bases between the germline ends. The length of the CDR3 is 15 residues. Here the CDR3 reads CSVEDLEQAKNIQYF. CDR3 in DNA: TGCAGCGTTGAAGATTTGGAGCAAGCCAAAAACATTCAGTACTTC.

This clonotype was counted at least ten times. V and J are TRBV20-1 and TRBJ2-5; TRBD1 matches at 8 bases. Per the germline V gene, CDR1 is DFQATT and CDR2 is SNEGSKA (reference sequence). Trimming at V came to 2 bases and at J to 2 bases, leaving 4 bases not matched to a gene. This CDR3 contains 14 residues. CDR3 nucleotide sequence: TGCAGTGCTAGATCAGGACAGGGACAAGAGACCCAGTACTTC. Protein: CSARSGQGQETQYF.

This sequence joins TRBV6-1 and TRBJ2-7, with 9 bases that match TRBD1. V shed 8 bases and J 2 bases; nucleotides not matched to a gene: 1. The CDR3 sequence is 12 residues long. In germline, CDR1 is MNHNS, CDR2 SASEGT. CDR3 in DNA: TGTGCCAGCCGGGACAGGGCCTACGAGCAGTACTTC. It yields the protein CASRDRAYEQYF.

The gene calls are TRBV11-2 and TRBJ2-3; perhaps TRBD1 as D (6 bases). Trimming left V 5 bases short and J 6 bases short, with 18 bases between. The germline gives CDR1 SGHAT, CDR2 FQNNGV. The CDR3 consists of 15 residues. CDR3 DNA: TGTGCCAGCAGCCCTTGGGACACTCTGGGGGATACGCAGTATTTT. Its protein product is CASSPWDTLGDTQYF.

This clonotype came up many times. This chain's CDR3 is CASSLEPKYTGELFF. In nucleotides, the CDR3 is TGCGCCAGCAGCTTGGAGCCTAAATACACCGGGGAGCTGTTTTTT. The chain joins TRBV5-1 to TRBJ2-2; unclear D gene. V was cut by 0 bases and J by 3 bases, with 9 bases left in between. The CDR3 sequence is 15 residues long. CDR1 and CDR2 (germline): SGHRS, YFSETQ.

This clonotype appeared many times. The chain recombines TRBV11-3 with TRBJ2-3; TRBD1 matches at 8 bases. The CDR3 is 15 residues long. CDR1 and CDR2 (germline): SGHNT, YENEEA. V gave up 8 bases and J gave up 2 bases; unmatched junction bases: 9. The CDR3 coding sequence is TGTGCCAGCGCCCACGGGACAGGTGACACAGATACGCAGTATTTT. As protein: CASAHGTGDTDTQYF.

Many counts were recorded for this clonotype. The rearrangement links TRBV7-8 to TRBJ2-1; TRBD2 is a possible D gene (6 bases). The CDR3 runs 14 residues. CDR1 and CDR2 from the germline V gene are SGHVS and FQNEAQ. The V and J ends lost 4 bases and 8 bases respectively, with 15 bases between them. The CDR3 bases are TGTGCCAGCAGCTCCCGGGACTTGGGGGATGAGCAGTTCTTC. This sequence encodes CASSSRDLGDEQFF. Full variable domain (outside the CDR3, taken from reference TRBV7-8 and TRBJ2-1): GAGVSQSPRYKVAKRGQDVALRCDPISGHVSLFWYQQALGQGPEFLTYFQNEAQLDKSGLPSDRFFAERPEGSVSTLKIQRTQQEDSAVYLCASSSRDLGDEQFFGPGTRLTVL.

This clonotype has just one count. The V gene is TRBV7-9, the J gene TRBJ1-2, with D perhaps matching TRBD1 (5 bases). V shed 5 bases and J shed 7 bases, with 20 bases lying between them. The CDR3 length is 15 residues. The germline V gene encodes CDR1 SEHNR and CDR2 FQNEAQ (reference sequence). The CDR3 DNA sequence: TGTGCCAGCAGCCTAATGGGGCAGGGAGGTGGTGGCTACACCTTC. Translated, it gives CASSLMGQGGGGYTF.

The table lists this clonotype with many counts. The V and J genes are TRBV21-1 and TRBJ2-5; TRBD1 reflects the table's D call only, with no check against the DNA. TRBV21-1 is a documented pseudogene. The CDR3 is 18 residues long. The CDR3 DNA follows: TGTGCCAGCAGCAACGGGGGACAGCCTCTCGCCCGCCAAGAGACCCAGTACTTC. It translates to CASSNGGQPLARQETQYF.

V gene TRBV19 combines with J gene TRBJ2-3, with 10 bases fitting TRBD1. CDR1 is LNHDA and CDR2 is SQIVND in the germline V gene (reference sequence). V lost 5 bases, J lost 4 bases, and 3 bases stayed unmatched. The CDR3 runs 14 residues. The CDR3 nucleotides read TGTGCCAGTAGTCCGGGACAGGGGCCAGATACGCAGTATTTT. It yields the protein CASSPGQGPDTQYF.

This chain connects TRBV4-1 to TRBJ2-1; a possible D gene is TRBD2 (6 bases). The CDR3 runs to 16 residues. The V gene lost 0 bases and the J gene lost 3 bases, with 12 bases spanning the gap. CDR1 and CDR2 from the germline V gene are MGHRA and YSYEKL. CDR3 coding DNA: TGCGCCAGCAGCCAAGATTGGCTAGCGCTCTACAATGAGCAGTTCTTC. Amino acids: CASSQDWLALYNEQFF.

This clonotype was counted ten times or more. V usage is TRBV29-1 and J usage is TRBJ1-2, with D tentatively TRBD1 (5 bases). Germline V CDR1 and CDR2: SQVTM, ANQGSEA. The CDR3 extends over 14 amino acids. The V and J ends lost 0 bases and 4 bases respectively, with 12 bases between them. The DNA of the CDR3 is TGCAGCGTTGAAGACCCGACAGTACTCTATGGCTACACCTTC. Amino acid sequence: CSVEDPTVLYGYTF.

V gene TRBV2 combines with J gene TRBJ2-5, with D possibly being TRBD2 (6 bases). CDR3 size: 13 residues. Germline values: CDR1 SNHLY, CDR2 FYNNEI. V gave up 3 bases and J gave up 5 bases, with 10 bases separating them. CDR3 sequence (DNA): TGTGCCAGCAGTGAGTTCCGGGGGGAGACCCAGTACTTC. Its protein is CASSEFRGETQYF. The whole variable domain, filled in from reference TRBV2 and TRBJ2-5, reads EPEVTQTPSHQVTQMGQEVILRCVPISNHLYFYWYRQILGQKVEFLVSFYNNEISEKSEIFDDQFSVERPDGSNFTLKIRSTKLEDSAMYFCASSEFRGETQYFGPGTRLLVL.

In its sample, this clonotype was seen a few times. The genes are TRBV29-1 and TRBJ2-7, with 7 nucleotides matching TRBD1. Germline CDR1 SQVTM, CDR2 ANQGSEA. This CDR3 contains 13 residues. V was clipped by 5 bases and J by 3 bases; unmatched bases: 7. CDR3 DNA: TGCAGCGTTCGACAGGGAAAAGGCTACGAGCAGTACTTC. Its translation is CSVRQGKGYEQYF.

The table lists this clonotype with a few counts. The chain couples TRBV14 to TRBJ2-7; D not certain. Germline V gene data show CDR1 as SGHDN and CDR2 as FVKESK. The CDR3 sequence is 13 residues long. Trimming removed 0 bases from V and 5 bases from J, with 8 bases in between. Here the CDR3 DNA reads TGTGCCAGCAGCCAAGAACCTACCCACGAGCAGTACTTC. It translates to CASSQEPTHEQYF.

This sequence joins TRBV19 and TRBJ2-1; unclear D gene. The germline V gene has CDR1 LNHDA and CDR2 SQIVND (reference sequence). This CDR3 comprises 14 residues. Deletions cut 1 base from V and 9 bases from J, with 13 bases between. The chain's CDR3 is CASSIGTSTVEQFF. The CDR3 nucleotides read TGTGCCAGTAGTATAGGGACCAGCACGGTTGAGCAGTTCTTC. The entire variable domain, with the rest obtained from reference TRBV19 and TRBJ2-1, is as follows: DGGITQSPKYLFRKEGQNVTLSCEQNLNHDAMYWYRQDPGQGLRLIYYSQIVNDFQKGDIAEGYSVSREKKESFPLTVTSAQKNPTAFYLCASSIGTSTVEQFFGPGTRLTVL.